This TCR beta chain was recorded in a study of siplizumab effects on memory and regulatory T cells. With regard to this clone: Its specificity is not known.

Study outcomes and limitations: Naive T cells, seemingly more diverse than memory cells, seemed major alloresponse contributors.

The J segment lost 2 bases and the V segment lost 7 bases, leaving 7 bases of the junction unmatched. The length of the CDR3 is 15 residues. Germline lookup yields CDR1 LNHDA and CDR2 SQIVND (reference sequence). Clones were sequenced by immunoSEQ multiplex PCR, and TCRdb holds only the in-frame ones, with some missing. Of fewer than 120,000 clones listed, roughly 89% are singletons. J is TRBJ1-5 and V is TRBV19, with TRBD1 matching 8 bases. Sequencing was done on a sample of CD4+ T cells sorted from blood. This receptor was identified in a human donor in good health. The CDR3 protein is CASTQTGERNQPQHF. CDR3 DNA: TGTGCCAGTACCCAGACAGGGGAACGCAATCAGCCCCAGCATTTT.